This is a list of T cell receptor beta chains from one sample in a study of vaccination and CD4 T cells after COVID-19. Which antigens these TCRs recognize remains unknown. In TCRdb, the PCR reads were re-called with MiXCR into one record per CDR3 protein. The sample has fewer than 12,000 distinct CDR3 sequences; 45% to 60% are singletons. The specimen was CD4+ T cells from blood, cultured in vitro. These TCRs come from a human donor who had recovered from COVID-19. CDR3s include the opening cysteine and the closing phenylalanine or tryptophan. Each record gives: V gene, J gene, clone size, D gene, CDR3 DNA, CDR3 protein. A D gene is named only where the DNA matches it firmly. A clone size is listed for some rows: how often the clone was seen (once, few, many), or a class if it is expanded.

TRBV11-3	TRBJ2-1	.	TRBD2	TGTGCCAGCAGCTTAGTCTCTGCGGGGGCCTACAATGAGCAGTTCTTC	CASSLVSAGAYNEQFF
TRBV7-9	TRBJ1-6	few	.	TGTGCCAGCAGCCAGGGGACAAGCAACGATAATTCACCCCTCCACTTT	CASSQGTSNDNSPLHF
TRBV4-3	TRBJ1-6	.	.	TGCGCCAGCAGCCAAGATATTAGCTCCTATAATTCACCCCTCCACTTT	CASSQDISSYNSPLHF
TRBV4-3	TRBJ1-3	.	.	TGCGCCAGCAGCCAAGAAACGGGGATTGGAAACACCATATATTTT	CASSQETGIGNTIYF
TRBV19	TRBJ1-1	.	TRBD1	TGTGCCAGTAGGGAAACAGGGGACACTGAAGCTTTCTTT	CASRETGDTEAFF
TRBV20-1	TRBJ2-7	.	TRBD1	TGCAGTGCCGCCCAACAGGGGGCGGGTGAGCAGTACTTC	CSAAQQGAGEQYF
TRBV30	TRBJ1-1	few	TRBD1	TGTGCCTGGAGTGTGACAGGGGGCTATTATGCTTTCTTT	CAWSVTGGYYAFF
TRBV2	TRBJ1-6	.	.	TGTGCCAGCCTCGCTTCGGAGGCGTCGAATTCACCCCTCCACTTT	CASLASEASNSPLHF
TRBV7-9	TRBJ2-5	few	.	TGTGCCAGCAGCTCGGACTGGGGCGCCCGAGAGACCCAGTACTTC	CASSSDWGARETQYF
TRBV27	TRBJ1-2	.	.	TGTGCCAGCAGTTCTAGGCAGGGTGGATGGAATAGCTACACCTTC	CASSSRQGGWNSYTF
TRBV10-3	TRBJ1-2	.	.	TGTGCCATCAGTGAGTCTGGGGGTGGCTACACCTTC	CAISESGGGYTF
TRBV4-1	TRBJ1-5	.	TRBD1	TGCGCCAGCAGCCGCCGGGGACAGGGTATGGATCAGCCCCAGCATTTT	CASSRRGQGMDQPQHF
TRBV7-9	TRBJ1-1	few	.	TGTGCCAGCAGCTCCCTGGGCGGGGGGAACACTGAAGCTTTCTTT	CASSSLGGGNTEAFF
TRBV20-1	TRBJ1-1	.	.	TGCAGTGCTTTTCTCCAGGGGCGCACGGACACTGAAGCTTTCTTT	CSAFLQGRTDTEAFF